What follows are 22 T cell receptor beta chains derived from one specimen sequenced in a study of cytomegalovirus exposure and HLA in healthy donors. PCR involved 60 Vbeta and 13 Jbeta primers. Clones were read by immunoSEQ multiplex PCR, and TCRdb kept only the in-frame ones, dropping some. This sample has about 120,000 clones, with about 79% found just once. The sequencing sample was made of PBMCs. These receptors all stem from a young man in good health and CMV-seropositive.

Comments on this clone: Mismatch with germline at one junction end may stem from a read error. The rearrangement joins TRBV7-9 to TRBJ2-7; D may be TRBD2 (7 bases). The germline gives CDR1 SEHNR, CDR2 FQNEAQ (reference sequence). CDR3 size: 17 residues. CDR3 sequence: CSSSRRGGGADNYEQYF. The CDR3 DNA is TGTTCCAGCAGCCGCAGGGGAGGGGGGGCGGACAACTACGAGCAGTACTTC. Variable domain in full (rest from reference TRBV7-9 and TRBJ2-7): DTGVSQNPRHKITKRGQNVTFRCDPISEHNRLYWYRQTLGQGPEFLTYFQNEAQLEKSRLLSDRFSAERPKGSFSTLEIQRTEQGDSAMYLCSSSRRGGGADNYEQYFGPGTRLTVT.

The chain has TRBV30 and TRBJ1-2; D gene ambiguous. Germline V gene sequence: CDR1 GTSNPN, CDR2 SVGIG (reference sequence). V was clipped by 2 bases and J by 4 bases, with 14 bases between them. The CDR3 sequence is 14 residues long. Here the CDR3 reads CAWSSTATPYGYTF. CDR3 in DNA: TGTGCCTGGAGTTCCACAGCCACCCCCTATGGCTACACCTTC.

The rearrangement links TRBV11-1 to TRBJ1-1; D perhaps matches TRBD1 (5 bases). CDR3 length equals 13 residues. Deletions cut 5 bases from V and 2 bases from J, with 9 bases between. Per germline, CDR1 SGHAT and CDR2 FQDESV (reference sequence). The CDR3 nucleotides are TGTGCCAGCAGCCAGGGTGTCAACACTGAAGCTTTCTTT. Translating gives CASSQGVNTEAFF.

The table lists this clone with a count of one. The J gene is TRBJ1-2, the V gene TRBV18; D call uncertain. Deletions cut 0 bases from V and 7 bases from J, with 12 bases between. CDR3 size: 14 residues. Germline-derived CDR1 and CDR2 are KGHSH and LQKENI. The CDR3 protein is CASSPPAQEGGYTF. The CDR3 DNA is TGTGCCAGCTCACCACCGGCGCAGGAGGGTGGCTACACCTTC. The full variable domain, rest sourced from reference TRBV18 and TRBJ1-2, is NAGVMQNPRHLVRRRGQEARLRCSPMKGHSHVYWYRQLPEEGLKFMVYLQKENIIDESGMPKERFSAEFPKEGPSILRIQQVVRGDSAAYFCASSPPAQEGGYTFGSGTRLTVV.

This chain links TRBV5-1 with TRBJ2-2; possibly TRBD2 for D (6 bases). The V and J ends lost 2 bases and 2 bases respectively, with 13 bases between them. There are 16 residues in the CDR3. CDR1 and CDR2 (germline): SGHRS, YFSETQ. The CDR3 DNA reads TGCGCCAGCAGCTTTAATCGGGGGACCAACACCGGGGAGCTGTTTTTT. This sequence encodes CASSFNRGTNTGELFF.

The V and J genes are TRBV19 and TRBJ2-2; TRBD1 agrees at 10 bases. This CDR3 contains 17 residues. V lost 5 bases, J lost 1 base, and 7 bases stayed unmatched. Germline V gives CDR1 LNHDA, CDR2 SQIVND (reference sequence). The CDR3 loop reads CASSVRQGAMNTGELFF. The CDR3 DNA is TGTGCCAGTAGTGTCCGACAGGGGGCTATGAACACCGGGGAGCTGTTTTTT.

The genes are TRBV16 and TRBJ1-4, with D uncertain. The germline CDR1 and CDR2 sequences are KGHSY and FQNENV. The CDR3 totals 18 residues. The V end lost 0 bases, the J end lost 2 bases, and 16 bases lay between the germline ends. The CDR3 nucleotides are TGTGCCAGCAGCCAATCGGGCCAGGAAAGAATGACTAATGAAAAACTGTTTTTT. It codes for CASSQSGQERMTNEKLFF.

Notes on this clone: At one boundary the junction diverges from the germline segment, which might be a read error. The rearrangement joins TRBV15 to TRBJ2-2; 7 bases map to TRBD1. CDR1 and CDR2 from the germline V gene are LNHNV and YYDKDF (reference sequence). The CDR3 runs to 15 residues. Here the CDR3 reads CATSRDREVTGELFF. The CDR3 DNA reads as TGTGCCACCAGCCGAGACAGGGAAGTCACCGGGGAGCTGTTTTTT.

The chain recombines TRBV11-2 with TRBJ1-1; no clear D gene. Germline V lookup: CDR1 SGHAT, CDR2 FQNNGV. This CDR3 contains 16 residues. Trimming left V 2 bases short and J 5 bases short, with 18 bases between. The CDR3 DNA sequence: TGTGCCAGCAGCTTATTAATAGCGTCGCGGGGAACTGAAGCTTTCTTT. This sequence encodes CASSLLIASRGTEAFF.

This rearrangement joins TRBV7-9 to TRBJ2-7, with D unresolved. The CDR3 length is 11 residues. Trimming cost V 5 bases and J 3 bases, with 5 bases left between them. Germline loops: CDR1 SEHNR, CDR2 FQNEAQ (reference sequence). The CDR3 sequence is CASSPGYEQYF. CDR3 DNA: TGTGCCAGCAGCCCCGGCTACGAGCAGTACTTC.

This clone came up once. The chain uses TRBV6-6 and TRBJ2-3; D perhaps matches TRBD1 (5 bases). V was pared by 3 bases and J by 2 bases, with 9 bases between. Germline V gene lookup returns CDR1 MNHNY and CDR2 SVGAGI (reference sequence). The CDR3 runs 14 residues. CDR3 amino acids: CASSYTGDTDTQYF. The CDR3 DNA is TGTGCCAGCAGTTATACAGGAGACACAGATACGCAGTATTTT.

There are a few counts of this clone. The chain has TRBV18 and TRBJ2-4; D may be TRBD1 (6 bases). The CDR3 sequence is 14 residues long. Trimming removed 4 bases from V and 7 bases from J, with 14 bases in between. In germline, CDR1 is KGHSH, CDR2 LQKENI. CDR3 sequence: CASSRQDGGNIQYF. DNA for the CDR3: TGTGCCAGCTCACGACAGGACGGCGGGAACATTCAGTACTTC.

The CDR3 coding sequence is TGCGCCAGCAGCCAAGGGCCTGATCAGCCCCAGCATTTT. Translated, it gives CASSQGPDQPQHF. The rearrangement joins TRBV4-3 to TRBJ1-5; D unclear. The CDR3 has 13 residues. With 1 base removed from V and 5 bases from J, the gap between germline ends came to 6 bases. Germline CDR1 LGHNA, CDR2 YSLEER.

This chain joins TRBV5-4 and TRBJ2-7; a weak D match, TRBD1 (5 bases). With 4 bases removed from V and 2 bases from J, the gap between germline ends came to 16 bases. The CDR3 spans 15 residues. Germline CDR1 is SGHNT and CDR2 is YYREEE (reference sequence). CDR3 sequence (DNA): TGTGCCAGCAGCGGCACGCAGCAGGGTACCTACGAGCAGTACTTC. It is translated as CASSGTQQGTYEQYF.

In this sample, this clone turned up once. Here the CDR3 reads CASSQSSPGTSPGRNEQFF. The DNA for the CDR3 is TGTGCCAGCAGCCAATCGAGTCCCGGGACTAGCCCTGGTAGGAATGAGCAGTTCTTC. The rearrangement links TRBV7-3 to TRBJ2-1; 9 bases line up with TRBD2. This CDR3 contains 19 residues. J was trimmed by 7 bases and V by 5 bases; bases with no gene match: 21. The germline V gene has CDR1 SGHTA and CDR2 FQGTGA.

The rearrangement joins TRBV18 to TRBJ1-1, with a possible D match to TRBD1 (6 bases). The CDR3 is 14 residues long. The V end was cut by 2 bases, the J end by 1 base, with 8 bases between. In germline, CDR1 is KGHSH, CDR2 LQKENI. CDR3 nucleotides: TGTGCCAGCTCACCAGGGGGCACGAACACTGAAGCTTTCTTT. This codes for CASSPGGTNTEAFF. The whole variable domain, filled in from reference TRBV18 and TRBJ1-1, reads NAGVMQNPRHLVRRRGQEARLRCSPMKGHSHVYWYRQLPEEGLKFMVYLQKENIIDESGMPKERFSAEFPKEGPSILRIQQVVRGDSAAYFCASSPGGTNTEAFFGQGTRLTVV.

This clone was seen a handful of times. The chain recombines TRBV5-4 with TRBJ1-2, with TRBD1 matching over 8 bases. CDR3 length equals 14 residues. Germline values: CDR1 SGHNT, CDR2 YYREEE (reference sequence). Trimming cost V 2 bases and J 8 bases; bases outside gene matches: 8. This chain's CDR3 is CASSFNRGVNGYTF. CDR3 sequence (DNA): TGTGCCAGCAGCTTTAACAGGGGGGTTAACGGCTACACCTTC.

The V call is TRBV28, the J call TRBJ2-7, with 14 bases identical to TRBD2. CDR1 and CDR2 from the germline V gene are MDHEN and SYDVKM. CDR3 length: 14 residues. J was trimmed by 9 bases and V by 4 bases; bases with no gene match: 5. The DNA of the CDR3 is TGTGCCAGCAGTTACGGGACTAGCGGGAGCAGGCAGTACTTC. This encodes CASSYGTSGSRQYF.

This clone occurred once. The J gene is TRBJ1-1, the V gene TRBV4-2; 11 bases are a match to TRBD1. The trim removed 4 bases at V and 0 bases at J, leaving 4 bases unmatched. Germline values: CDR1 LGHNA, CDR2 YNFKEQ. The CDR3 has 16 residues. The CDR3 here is CASSLGTGGVNTEAFF. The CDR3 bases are TGTGCCAGCAGCCTAGGGACAGGGGGGGTGAACACTGAAGCTTTCTTT.

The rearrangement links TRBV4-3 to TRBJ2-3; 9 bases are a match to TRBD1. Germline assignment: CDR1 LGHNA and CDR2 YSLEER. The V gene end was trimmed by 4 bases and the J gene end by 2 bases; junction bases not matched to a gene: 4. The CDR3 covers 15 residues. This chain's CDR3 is CASSLRTGVTDTQYF. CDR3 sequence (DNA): TGCGCCAGCAGCCTACGGACAGGGGTCACAGATACGCAGTATTTT.

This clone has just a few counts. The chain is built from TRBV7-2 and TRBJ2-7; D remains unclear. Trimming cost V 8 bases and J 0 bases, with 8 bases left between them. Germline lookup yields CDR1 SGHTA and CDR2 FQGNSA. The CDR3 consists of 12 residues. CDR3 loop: CASGRFSYEQYF. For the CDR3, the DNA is TGTGCCAGCGGGCGATTCTCCTACGAGCAGTACTTC.

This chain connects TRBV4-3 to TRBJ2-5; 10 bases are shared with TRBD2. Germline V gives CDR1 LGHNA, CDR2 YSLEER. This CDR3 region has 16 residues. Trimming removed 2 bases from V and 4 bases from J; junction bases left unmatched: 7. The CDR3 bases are TGCGCCAGCAGCCAAAATAGCGGGGGGCACGGAGAGACCCAGTACTTC. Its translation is CASSQNSGGHGETQYF.